This TCR beta chain appears in the sequencing data of a study of blood T cell repertoires in COVID-19. Sequencing was performed with immunoSEQ multiplex PCR; in TCRdb, only in-frame clones are kept and a portion is missing. The sample consists of about 350,000 clones, around nine tenths of them appearing once. This clone came up a few times. While infection was still active, Seattle patients were enrolled and then followed longitudinally. V dropped 4 bases and J dropped 7; count of bases not matched to a gene: 9. This CDR3 region has 15 residues. Germline V lookup: CDR1 MDHEN, CDR2 SYDVKM. Sequencing was performed on peripheral blood. The rearrangement joins TRBV28 to TRBJ1-1, with TRBD1 matching 10 bases. The receptor comes from a woman aged 70-85 years with COVID-19, enrolled during active disease. The CDR3 DNA is TGTGCCAGCAGTTCCACTCCCGGGACAGGGGATGAAGCTTTCTTT. Its translation: CASSSTPGTGDEAFF.